Listed below are T cell receptor beta chains from one sample, sequenced in a study of OX40 agonist ivuxolimab in advanced cancers. The data were produced by immunoSEQ multiplex PCR, yet TCRdb's version contains in-frame clones alone and is incomplete. The data show approximately 84,000 clones, around 86% seen once. Sample: CD4+ or CD8+ T cells sorted from blood, taken in a trial of the OX40 agonist ivuxolimab. Every receptor here comes from an adult with an advanced solid tumor such as melanoma, head and neck, liver or kidney cancer. CDR3s include the opening cysteine and the closing phenylalanine or tryptophan. D genes are given only for firm matches. For some rows the clone size is stated as once, few or many, or as a class when expanded; others skip it.

TRBV4-2,few,-,TRBJ1-4,TGTGCCAGCAGCCAAGATCGGCAGACTAATGAAAAACTGTTTTTT,CASSQDRQTNEKLFF
TRBV30,-,TRBD2,TRBJ2-1,TGTGCCTGGAATCCTAGCGGCGGGGGGGCCTTCAATGAGCAGTTCTTC,CAWNPSGGGAFNEQFF
TRBV2,-,-,TRBJ2-3,TGTGCCAGCAGTGCCACGGTAATGGGGGCAGATACGCAGTATTTT,CASSATVMGADTQYF
TRBV18,-,TRBD1,TRBJ2-2,TGTGCCAGCTCACCACTCTGGACAGGGGGCACGACCGGGGAGCTGTTTTTT,CASSPLWTGGTTGELFF
TRBV11-2,-,-,TRBJ1-3,TGTGCCAGCAGCTTGGCCCCGGGGAGGCCATCCATATATTTT,CASSLAPGRPSIYF
TRBV2,-,-,TRBJ1-3,TGTGCCAGCACGGGATCTGGAAACACCATATATTTT,CASTGSGNTIYF
TRBV7-6,-,-,TRBJ1-5,TGTGCCAGCAGCTTAGAGGAGCGTAATCAGCCCCAGCATTTT,CASSLEERNQPQHF
TRBV28,-,-,TRBJ2-7,TGTGCCAGCGAACAGGGCAGCCCATACGAGCAGTACTTC,CASEQGSPYEQYF
TRBV5-5,-,-,TRBJ2-5,TGTGCCAGCAGCTTGGTTGCCCCTCAAGAGACCCAGTACTTC,CASSLVAPQETQYF
TRBV6-5,-,-,TRBJ1-1,TGTGCCAGCAGTTACCCGGGGAGGAGGACTGAAGCTTTCTTT,CASSYPGRRTEAFF
TRBV6-6,-,-,TRBJ1-1,TGTGCCAGCAGTTACGGAGGAATCTGGTACACTGAAGCTTTCTTT,CASSYGGIWYTEAFF
TRBV2,few,TRBD2,TRBJ2-3,TGTGCCAGCAGACTAGCGGGGGGCACAGATACGCAGTATTTT,CASRLAGGTDTQYF
TRBV7-3,-,-,TRBJ2-1,TGTGCCAGCAGCTCCCGGGGGACTGAGCAGTTCTTC,CASSSRGTEQFF
TRBV6-1,-,-,TRBJ1-1,TGTGCCAGCAAACCTCTCGGACGCGGGGAAGCTTTCTTT,CASKPLGRGEAFF
TRBV5-1,-,-,TRBJ1-2,TGCGCCAGCAGCTCCGGGACACAGAACTATGGCTACACCTTC,CASSSGTQNYGYTF
TRBV5-5,-,-,TRBJ1-1,TGTGCCAGCAGCTTTCGGGGAATCCTGAACACTGAAGCTTTCTTT,CASSFRGILNTEAFF
TRBV28,-,-,TRBJ1-6,TGTGCCAGCGGCGACGGAGGGCTGTATAATTCACCCCTCCACTTT,CASGDGGLYNSPLHF
TRBV6-4,-,TRBD1,TRBJ1-2,TGTGCCAGCAGTTCGGACAGGAGTAACTATGGCTACACCTTC,CASSSDRSNYGYTF
TRBV7-6,-,-,TRBJ1-6,TGTGCCAGCGCCCAGGCCCCCCATAATTCACCCCTCCACTTT,CASAQAPHNSPLHF
TRBV7-2,-,-,TRBJ2-4,TGTGCCAGCAGCTTAGGGGCAGCGCTAGCCAAAAACATTCAGTACTTC,CASSLGAALAKNIQYF
TRBV5-1,-,-,TRBJ1-3,TGCGCCAGCAGCTTGGAGGCAGCTGGAAACACCATATATTTT,CASSLEAAGNTIYF
TRBV30,-,TRBD1,TRBJ2-7,TGTGCCTGGAGTGGGGACAGGGGAGGGACCTACGAGCAGTACTTC,CAWSGDRGGTYEQYF
TRBV14,-,TRBD1,TRBJ1-1,TGTGCCAGCAGCCAACAAAGAGGGGGCACCGTAGCTTTCTTT,CASSQQRGGTVAFF
TRBV2,-,-,TRBJ1-6,TGTGCCAGCAGGAGAAATTCACCCCTCCACTTT,CASRRNSPLHF
TRBV11-2,-,-,TRBJ2-5,TGTGCCAGCAGCTTAGTAGTGAGAGAGACCCAGTACTTC,CASSLVVRETQYF
TRBV18,-,TRBD1,TRBJ2-3,TGTGCCAGCTCACTTGGGACAGATTATAGCACAGATACGCAGTATTTT,CASSLGTDYSTDTQYF
TRBV19,once,-,TRBJ1-2,TGTGCCAGTATGGCGAATGGGAACGTCTATGGCTACACCTTC,CASMANGNVYGYTF
TRBV27,-,-,TRBJ2-7,TGTGCCAGCAGGAGAACAGGGGGGGACGAGCAGTACTTC,CASRRTGGDEQYF